A selection of T cell receptor beta chains follows, all from one sample in a study of cytomegalovirus exposure and HLA in healthy donors. Profiled with immunoSEQ multiplex PCR; TCRdb holds only in-frame clones, not every one. There are under 300,000 clones in the sample; approximately 86% occur only once, and over 0.95% lies in the top ten. What was sequenced was PBMCs. The receptors shown here come from a woman aged 25-40 years in good health and CMV-seropositive. The CDR3 runs from the conserved cysteine through the conserved F or W. A D gene is named only where the DNA matches it firmly. The size of a clone is reported for some rows only, either as once, few or many, or as a class for expanded clones.

size,V,J,length,D,DNA,CDR3
-,TRBV10-3,TRBJ2-7,12,TRBD2,TGTGCCATCAGGGGAGGGTCCTACGAGCAGTACTTC,CAIRGGSYEQYF
few,TRBV19,TRBJ1-2,14,-,TGTGCCAGTAGTCCCCGGACACTTAACTATGGCTACACCTTC,CASSPRTLNYGYTF
-,TRBV4-2,TRBJ2-7,15,TRBD2,TGTGCCAGCAGCCCCCACGAGCTGGCGGGGGGCGAGCAGTACTTC,CASSPHELAGGEQYF
once,TRBV5-4,TRBJ2-3,14,TRBD1,TGTGCCAGCAGCTTGAGGCAGGGGGCAGATACGCAGTATTTT,CASSLRQGADTQYF
-,TRBV11-3,TRBJ1-2,15,TRBD1,TGTGCCAGCAGCTTAGATCGACAGGGGGTCGTTGGCTACACCTTC,CASSLDRQGVVGYTF
-,TRBV30,TRBJ1-5,13,-,TGTGCCTGGAGGTCAGGGGACAATCAGCCCCAGCATTTT,CAWRSGDNQPQHF
-,TRBV7-8,TRBJ2-7,13,TRBD1,TGTGCCAGCAGCGTCGACAGGGAAGGCGAGCAGTACTTC,CASSVDREGEQYF
once,TRBV30,TRBJ1-5,16,-,TGTGCCTGGAGTCCCACAGGGTTTTATAGCAATCAGCCCCAGCATTTT,CAWSPTGFYSNQPQHF
-,TRBV9,TRBJ1-1,15,-,TGTGCCAGCAGCGTAGCGACGCCAGGGGACACTGAAGCTTTCTTT,CASSVATPGDTEAFF
-,TRBV30,TRBJ1-1,15,-,TGTGCCTGGGGCCCCCCCTGGGACAAGAACACTGAAGCTTTCTTT,CAWGPPWDKNTEAFF
-,TRBV30,TRBJ2-3,13,-,TGTGCCTGGAGTGACTCTAGGAGACATACGCAGTATTTT,CAWSDSRRHTQYF
-,TRBV13,TRBJ1-2,13,-,TGTGCCAGCAGCTTCGGGACATCCGATGGCTACACCTTC,CASSFGTSDGYTF
-,TRBV19,TRBJ2-1,11,-,TGTGCCAGTAGTATCGAGGATGAGCAGTTCTTC,CASSIEDEQFF
-,TRBV2,TRBJ1-5,16,-,TGTGCCAGCAGTCCCCAACAGGGTATGAGCAATCAGCCCCAGCATTTT,CASSPQQGMSNQPQHF
-,TRBV6-5,TRBJ2-7,15,TRBD2,TGTGCCAGCAGTTACTCGGCAGCGGGAGCTTCCGAGCAGTACTTC,CASSYSAAGASEQYF
-,TRBV28,TRBJ2-5,14,-,TGTGCCAGCAGTTCTAGACAGGACCCGGAGACCCAGTACTTC,CASSSRQDPETQYF
-,TRBV6-1,TRBJ2-7,15,TRBD1,TGTGCCAGCAGGGCTGACAGGGGGGGACCCTACGAGCAGTACTTC,CASRADRGGPYEQYF
-,TRBV30,TRBJ2-1,18,TRBD1,TGTGCCTGGAGGAAGGACAGGGGGCCAGCGGGGGGCTACAATGAGCAGTTCTTC,CAWRKDRGPAGGYNEQFF
-,TRBV7-9,TRBJ2-1,17,-,TGTGCCAGCAGCTTAGCGAAGAAAGCGGGCTCCTACAATGAGCAGTTCTTC,CASSLAKKAGSYNEQFF
-,TRBV29-1,TRBJ2-4,13,TRBD1,TGCAGCGGGACACAGGGGGCCCAGAACATTCAGTACTTC,CSGTQGAQNIQYF
-,TRBV11-1,TRBJ1-1,16,-,TGTGCCAGCAGCCGTACCGGAGGAACAGGGACCACTGAAGCTTTCTTT,CASSRTGGTGTTEAFF
-,TRBV19,TRBJ1-5,15,-,TGTGCCAGTAGTATAGACGGGGGTGGTAATCAGCCCCAGCATTTT,CASSIDGGGNQPQHF
-,TRBV4-1,TRBJ2-7,14,TRBD1,TGCGCCAGCAGCCAGGGCAGGGGGCCCTACGAGCAGTACTTC,CASSQGRGPYEQYF
-,TRBV27,TRBJ2-4,19,TRBD2,TGTGCCAGCAGTTGGGCTAGCGGGAGGGCCCATATAGCCAAAAACATTCAGTACTTC,CASSWASGRAHIAKNIQYF
-,TRBV5-1,TRBJ2-7,15,-,TGCGCCAGCAGCTTGGCCTTGGCCGGCGGGAACGAGCAGTACTTC,CASSLALAGGNEQYF
-,TRBV6-1,TRBJ2-7,17,TRBD2,TGTGCCAGCAGTGCCCTACTAGCGGGAGGGCAATCCTACGAGCAGTACTTC,CASSALLAGGQSYEQYF
few,TRBV25-1,TRBJ2-7,14,-,TGTGCCAGCACCCAAGGGAACGGGAGAGGCGAGCAGTACTTC,CASTQGNGRGEQYF
few,TRBV18,TRBJ2-7,12,-,TGTGCCAGCTCATCGGCTGAGGGCGAGCAGTACTTC,CASSSAEGEQYF
-,TRBV6-1,TRBJ2-3,15,TRBD2,TGTGCCAGCAGTGGCGGGACTATCTACGCAGATACGCAGTATTTT,CASSGGTIYADTQYF
-,TRBV28,TRBJ2-5,14,TRBD2,TGTGCCAGCAGTTGGACTAGCGGGGCAGAGACCCAGTACTTC,CASSWTSGAETQYF
-,TRBV7-6,TRBJ1-2,12,-,TGTGCCAGCAGCCTGGGGGGGGATGGCTACACCTTC,CASSLGGDGYTF
-,TRBV28,TRBJ2-7,17,-,TGTGCCAGCAGTTCACCGGATCAGGGATTGGACTCCTACGAGCAGTACTTC,CASSSPDQGLDSYEQYF
-,TRBV19,TRBJ2-2,15,-,TGTGCCAGTAGTATAATGGCCTCGAACACCGGGGAGCTGTTTTTT,CASSIMASNTGELFF
-,TRBV2,TRBJ1-1,11,-,TGTGCCAGCACCGGACAAGCTGAAGCTTTCTTT,CASTGQAEAFF
-,TRBV5-1,TRBJ2-7,17,-,TGCGCCAGCAGCTCCGGCATCTCGGGGGGCATGAACTACGAGCAGTACTTC,CASSSGISGGMNYEQYF
few,TRBV7-2,TRBJ2-2,12,-,TGTGCCAGCAGCCCTTACACCGGGGAGCTGTTTTTT,CASSPYTGELFF
-,TRBV25-1,TRBJ2-2,14,TRBD1,TGTGCCAGCAGCGGACAGGCGAACACCGGGGAGCTGTTTTTT,CASSGQANTGELFF
-,TRBV19,TRBJ2-3,19,TRBD1,TGTGCCAGTAGTCCCGTCCACGCGATCGGGACAGGGAGGGCAGATACGCAGTATTTT,CASSPVHAIGTGRADTQYF
-,TRBV5-1,TRBJ1-5,14,-,TGCGCCAGCAGCCCGGGACTTTCGAATCAGCCCCAGCATTTT,CASSPGLSNQPQHF
-,TRBV12-5,TRBJ1-2,12,-,TGTGCTAGTGGCCGCGATACTTATGGCTACACCTTC,CASGRDTYGYTF
-,TRBV19,TRBJ1-1,14,TRBD1,TGTGCCAGTAGTATCGGGCAGGGGGTAACTGAAGCTTTCTTT,CASSIGQGVTEAFF
-,TRBV11-2,TRBJ2-7,15,-,TGTGCCAGCAGCTTAGAACCACAGGGTTACTACGAGCAGTACTTC,CASSLEPQGYYEQYF